Sequencing of this T cell receptor (beta chain) was carried out in a study of T cell responses to AZD1222 COVID-19 vaccine. Clones were read by immunoSEQ multiplex PCR, and TCRdb kept only the in-frame ones, dropping some. The table has about 140,000 clones, approximately 89% seen once. V was clipped by 3 bases and J by 1 base, with 12 bases between them. The CDR3 extends over 15 amino acids. Germline CDR1 and CDR2: DFQATT and SNEGSKA (reference sequence). J is TRBJ2-2 and V is TRBV20-1, with a possible D match to TRBD2 (5 bases). Specimen: peripheral blood, collected 28 days after the second AZD1222 dose. The clonotype comes from an adult who received the AZD1222 COVID-19 vaccine. The chain's CDR3 is CSASPSGVNTGELFF. In nucleotides, the CDR3 is TGCAGTGCTAGTCCGAGCGGAGTGAACACCGGGGAGCTGTTTTTT.